The entry below gives a single TCR beta chain sequence along with its context. The table lists this clonotype with many counts. It lacks a known antigen. No qualities accompany the bases; no much larger clone lies one base away. The CDR3 goes from the cysteine to the phenylalanine over 12 residues. Of all the DNA, just the CDR3 is kept, 36 bases in frame from base 1. The germline V gene provides CDR1 SQVTM and CDR2 ANQGSEA. The junction carries 7 bases between V and J, which are trimmed by 2 bases and 2 bases respectively. This sample is part of a study of blood T cells in healthy people across ages (dated by TCRdb to 2013 to 2016). About the full investigation: Template switching captured roughly one uniquely barcoded TCR beta cDNA molecule per two T cells in model experiments. Age-related changes in TCR beta repertoire diversity were measured in the study by deep sequencing normalized with unique cDNA molecular identifiers. For two donors (one aged 18 to 30 and one aged 80 or older), the study analyzed two additional independent replicas of 1 million unique cDNA reads from the same blood draw. Four age groups were formed from the donors: young (average 16 years), middle-aged (approximately 41), aged (roughly 59) and long-lived (around 82). Donors of different ages were randomly distributed across sequencing lanes to avoid experimental bias.

The protocol used for the library was 5' RACE. The instrument was an Illumina HiSeq 2500. The second PCR ran for about 7 to 11 cycles and used a J-beta primer mix along with a sample-barcoded 5' primer. A template-switch 5' adaptor carrying 12 random nucleotides introduced a unique molecular identifier onto each TCR beta cDNA molecule. Each sample yielded at least 3 million CDR3-containing paired-end reads. First-strand cDNA synthesis was performed from all RNA using the Mint cDNA synthesis kit, with priming by a TRBC-specific oligonucleotide. Following uracil-DNA glycosylase treatment, a first 18-cycle PCR with universal primers M1SS and BC2_uni_R was performed on all cDNA. The published analysis was carried out like this. For normalization, 1 million high-quality reads were randomly selected from each sample, with every read carrying a distinct molecular identifier. Instead of being binned into consensus sequences, reads with shared molecular identifiers were discarded. MiTCR, run with a Q25 quality threshold and the strictest error-elimination algorithm, handled CDR3 identification, clonotype clustering and error correction. A nonparametric unseen species model with Euler transformation was used to estimate a lower bound on total TCR beta diversity. TCRdb trimmed the raw reads at Q25, called clones with MiXCR and kept productive beta chains. Records with the same CDR3 protein are collapsed into one entry carrying the most frequent genes and DNA. TCRdb's processing, not the study's, gives the V and J calls here. This sample comprises about 780,000 distinct CDR3 sequences, roughly 46% of them detected only once. The ten largest clones add up to around 18% of the sample.

The donors were roughly 40 Caucasian individuals from Russia, aged roughly 6 to 100 years, who were systemically healthy. Approximately 9.3 milliliters of peripheral blood were collected from each donor into EDTA-treated Vacutainer tubes. Ficoll-Paque density-gradient centrifugation was used to isolate PBMCs, with at least 6 million obtained per sample. Trizol reagent was used to extract total RNA from the PBMCs, yielding at least 6 micrograms per sample. Naive CD45RAhigh/CD27high T cell percentages were measured by flow cytometry on a PBMC aliquot from every donor. Here is what the overall study found, with its caveats: Compared with the aged group, the long-lived group had more naive CD4+ T cells, fewer expanded clones and increased TCR diversity, suggesting age selection. Estimates of total diversity based on one million sequenced T cells were considered lower bounds and underestimates. A strong correlation was found between observed TCR beta diversity and the percentage of naive T cells measured by flow cytometry. Conclusive comparison of naive and antigen-experienced compartments was prevented by the profiling of bulk unsorted PBMCs. Donor CMV infection status was unknown, potentially confounding age-related changes in expanded clonotypes. Observed TCR beta diversity per million T cells fell roughly linearly with age, and a significant reduction was already apparent by age roughly 40.

This sequence was found in a man aged 80 or over in good health. The sequencing input was blood. The rearranged chain carries TRBV29-1 and TRBJ2-7, with the identity of the D gene unclear. The DNA sequence reads TGCAGCGTTGAATCACAGACCTACGAGCAGTACTTC. It encodes CSVESQTYEQYF.